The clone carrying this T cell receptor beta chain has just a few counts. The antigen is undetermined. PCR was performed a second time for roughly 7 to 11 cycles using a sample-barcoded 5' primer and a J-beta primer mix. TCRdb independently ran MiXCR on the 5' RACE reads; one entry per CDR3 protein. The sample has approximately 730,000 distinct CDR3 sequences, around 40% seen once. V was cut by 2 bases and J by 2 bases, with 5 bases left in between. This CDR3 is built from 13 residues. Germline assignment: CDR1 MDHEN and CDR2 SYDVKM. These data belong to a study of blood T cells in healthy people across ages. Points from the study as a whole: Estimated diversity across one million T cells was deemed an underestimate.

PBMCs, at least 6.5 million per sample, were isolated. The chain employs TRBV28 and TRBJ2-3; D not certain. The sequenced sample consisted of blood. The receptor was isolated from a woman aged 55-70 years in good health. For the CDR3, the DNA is TGTGCCAGCAGTTTAAGGGTCACAGATACGCAGTATTTT. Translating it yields CASSLRVTDTQYF.